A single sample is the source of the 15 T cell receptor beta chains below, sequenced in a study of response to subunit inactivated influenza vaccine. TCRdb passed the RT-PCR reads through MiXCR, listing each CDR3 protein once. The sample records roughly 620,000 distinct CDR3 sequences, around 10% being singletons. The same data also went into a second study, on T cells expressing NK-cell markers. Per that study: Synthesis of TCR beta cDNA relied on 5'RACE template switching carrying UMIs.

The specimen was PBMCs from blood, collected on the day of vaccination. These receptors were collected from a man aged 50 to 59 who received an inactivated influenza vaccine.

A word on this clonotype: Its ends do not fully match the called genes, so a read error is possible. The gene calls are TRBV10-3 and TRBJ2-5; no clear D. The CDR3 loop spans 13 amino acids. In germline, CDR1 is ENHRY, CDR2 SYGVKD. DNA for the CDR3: TGTGCCATCAGCCAGACATTCCAAGAGACCCGGTACTTC. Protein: CAISQTFQETRYF.

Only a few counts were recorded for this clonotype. The CDR3 region has the DNA TGTGCCAGCAGTTCCAGGGTTTTTAGCTATGGCTACACCTTC. This translates into CASSSRVFSYGYTF. The genes are TRBV12-3 or TRBV12-4 and TRBJ1-2; possibly TRBD1 for D (5 bases). The CDR3 contains 14 residues. Trimming shortened V by 4 bases and J by 4 bases, and 13 bases separated the two germline ends.

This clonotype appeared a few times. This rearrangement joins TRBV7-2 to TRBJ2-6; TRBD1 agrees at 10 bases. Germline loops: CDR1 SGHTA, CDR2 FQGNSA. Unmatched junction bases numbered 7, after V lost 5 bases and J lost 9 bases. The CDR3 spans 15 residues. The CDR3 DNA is TGTGCCAGCAGCGGGACAGGGGTCGGTCTCAACGTCCTGACTTTC. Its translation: CASSGTGVGLNVLTF.

CDR3: CASGRQGSNQPQHF. CDR3 nucleotide sequence: TGTGCCAGCGGGCGACAGGGAAGCAATCAGCCCCAGCATTTT. V and J are TRBV5-4 and TRBJ1-5; TRBD1 aligns across 7 bases. V was pared by 7 bases and J by 1 base, with 5 bases of the junction left unmatched. CDR1 is SGHNT and CDR2 is YYREEE in the germline V gene (reference sequence). The CDR3 contains 14 residues.

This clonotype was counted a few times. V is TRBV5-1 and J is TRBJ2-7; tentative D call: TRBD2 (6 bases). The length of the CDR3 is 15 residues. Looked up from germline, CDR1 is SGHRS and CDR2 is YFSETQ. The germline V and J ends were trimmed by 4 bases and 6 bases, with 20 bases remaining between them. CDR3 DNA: TGCGCCAGCAGCCCGGACTACTATGGATCGGGCGAGCAGTACTTC. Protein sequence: CASSPDYYGSGEQYF.

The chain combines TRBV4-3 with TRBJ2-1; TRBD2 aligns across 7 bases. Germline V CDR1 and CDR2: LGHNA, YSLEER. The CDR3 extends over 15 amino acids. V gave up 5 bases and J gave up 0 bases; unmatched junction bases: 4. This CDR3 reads CASSSRGDSYNEQFF. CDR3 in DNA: TGCGCCAGCAGCTCTCGGGGGGACTCCTACAATGAGCAGTTCTTC.

The CDR3, as DNA: TGCAGTGCTAGTAGGGGGCGCCTGAACACCGGGGAGCTGTTTTTT. This codes for CSASRGRLNTGELFF. The chain joins TRBV20-1 to TRBJ2-2; 7 positions match TRBD1. V lost 3 bases and J lost 1; bases outside the gene matches: 5. This CDR3 spans 15 amino acids. Germline CDR1 DFQATT, CDR2 SNEGSKA (reference sequence).

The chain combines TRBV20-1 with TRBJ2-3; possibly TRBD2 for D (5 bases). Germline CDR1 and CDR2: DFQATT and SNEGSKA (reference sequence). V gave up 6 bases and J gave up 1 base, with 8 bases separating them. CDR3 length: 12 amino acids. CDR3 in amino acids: CSANSGTDTQYF. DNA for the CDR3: TGCAGTGCAAATAGCGGCACAGATACGCAGTATTTT.

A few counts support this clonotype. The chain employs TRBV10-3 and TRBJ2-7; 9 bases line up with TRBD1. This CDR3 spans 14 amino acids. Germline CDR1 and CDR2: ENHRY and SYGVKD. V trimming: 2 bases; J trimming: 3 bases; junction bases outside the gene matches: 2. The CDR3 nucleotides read TGTGCCATCAGTGAGACAGGGGGCTACTACGAGCAGTACTTC. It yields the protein CAISETGGYYEQYF.

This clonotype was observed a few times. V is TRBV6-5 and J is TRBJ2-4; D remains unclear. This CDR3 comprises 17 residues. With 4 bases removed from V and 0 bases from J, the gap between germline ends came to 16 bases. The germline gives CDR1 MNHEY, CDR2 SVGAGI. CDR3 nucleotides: TGTGCCAGCAGTTCCGAACAGACGACTTTAGCCAAAAACATTCAGTACTTC. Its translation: CASSSEQTTLAKNIQYF.

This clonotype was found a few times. The CDR3 here is CAISEVGQGTDTQYF. The CDR3 nucleotides read TGTGCCATCAGTGAGGTCGGACAGGGAACAGATACGCAGTATTTT. The genes are TRBV10-3 and TRBJ2-3; the match to TRBD1 covers 8 bases. V lost 2 bases to trimming and J lost 3 bases; unmatched junction nucleotides: 4. This CDR3 contains 15 residues. Germline values: CDR1 ENHRY, CDR2 SYGVKD.

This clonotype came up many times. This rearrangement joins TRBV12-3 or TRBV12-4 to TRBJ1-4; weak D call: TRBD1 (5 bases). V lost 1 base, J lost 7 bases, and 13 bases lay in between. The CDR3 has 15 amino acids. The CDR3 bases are TGTGCCAGCAGTTTAGGGGCCGGGGGAGGTGAAAAACTGTTTTTT. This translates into CASSLGAGGGEKLFF.

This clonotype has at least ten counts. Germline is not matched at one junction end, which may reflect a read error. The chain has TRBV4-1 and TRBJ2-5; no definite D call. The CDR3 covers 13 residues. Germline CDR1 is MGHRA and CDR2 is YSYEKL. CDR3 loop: CASSQVLGETQYF. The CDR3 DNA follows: TGTGCCAGCAGCCAAGTGTTGGGAGAGACCCAGTACTTC.

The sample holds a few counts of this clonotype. The CDR3 sequence: CASSLVWGGNQPQHF. The CDR3 coding sequence is TGTGCCAGCAGCTTAGTTTGGGGGGGCAATCAGCCCCAGCATTTT. The gene calls are TRBV7-8 and TRBJ1-5, with D possibly being TRBD1 (5 bases). Germline-derived CDR1 and CDR2 are SGHVS and FQNEAQ. The ends were cut back, 1 base at V and 2 bases at J, with 9 bases in the middle. This CDR3 spans 15 amino acids.

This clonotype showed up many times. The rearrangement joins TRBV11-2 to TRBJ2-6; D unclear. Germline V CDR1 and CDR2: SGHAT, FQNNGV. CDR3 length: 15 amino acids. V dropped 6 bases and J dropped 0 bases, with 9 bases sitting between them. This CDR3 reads CASRKLISGANVLTF. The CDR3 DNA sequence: TGTGCCAGCAGGAAACTGATCTCTGGGGCCAACGTCCTGACTTTC.